The rows below give T cell receptor beta chains drawn from one sample of a study of shared clonotypes between healthy human individuals. Here immunoSEQ multiplex PCR was the method, and the copy in TCRdb shows in-frame clones only, minus some. Of millions of clones detected, roughly 95% appear once; the ten largest clones hold roughly 1%. The sample consisted of naive CD8+ T cells sorted from blood. The receptors shown here come from a man aged 18-30 years in good health. Both conserved end residues are part of each CDR3. D genes are given only for firm matches. Only part of the rows carry a size: once, few, many, or a class if the clone is expanded.

clone_size: -; j_call: TRBJ1-6; cdr3_length: 17; d_call: -; v_call: TRBV28; cdr3_nt: TGTGCCAGCAGTTTATTAGCCTTGGGGGCCTATAATTCACCCCTCCACTTT; cdr3_aa: CASSLLALGAYNSPLHF
clone_size: -; j_call: TRBJ1-4; cdr3_length: 13; d_call: -; v_call: TRBV2; cdr3_nt: TGTGCCCTGCAGGGCCTCTTGGGTGAAAAACTGTTTTTT; cdr3_aa: CALQGLLGEKLFF
clone_size: -; j_call: TRBJ1-6; cdr3_length: 13; d_call: -; v_call: TRBV13; cdr3_nt: TGTGCCAGCCAGCCGGGGGCCTATTCACCCCTCCACTTT; cdr3_aa: CASQPGAYSPLHF
clone_size: -; j_call: TRBJ2-1; cdr3_length: 14; d_call: -; v_call: TRBV5-8; cdr3_nt: TGTGCCAGCAGCTTGGTTGGGACTCTAAATGAGCAGTTCTTC; cdr3_aa: CASSLVGTLNEQFF
clone_size: -; j_call: TRBJ2-2; cdr3_length: 17; d_call: TRBD2; v_call: TRBV11-1; cdr3_nt: TGTGCCAGCAGCTTCTGGGCTAGCGGGGGGGACACCGGGGAGCTGTTTTTT; cdr3_aa: CASSFWASGGDTGELFF
clone_size: -; j_call: TRBJ2-3; cdr3_length: 19; d_call: TRBD2; v_call: TRBV5-4; cdr3_nt: TGTGCCAGCAGCTTGGCGCCCAGCGGGGGGTCAACTCTGATGGATACGCAGTATTTT; cdr3_aa: CASSLAPSGGSTLMDTQYF
clone_size: -; j_call: TRBJ2-7; cdr3_length: 13; d_call: -; v_call: TRBV9; cdr3_nt: TGTGCCAGCAGCGTAAGCCCAGACTACGAGCAGTACTTC; cdr3_aa: CASSVSPDYEQYF
clone_size: -; j_call: TRBJ2-3; cdr3_length: 16; d_call: -; v_call: TRBV7-9; cdr3_nt: TGTGCCAGCAGCCTCCCGGGCAGGGTGGGATCTGATACGCAGTATTTT; cdr3_aa: CASSLPGRVGSDTQYF
clone_size: -; j_call: TRBJ2-7; cdr3_length: 13; d_call: -; v_call: TRBV4-1; cdr3_nt: TGCGCCAGCAGCCATAGCGTATCCTACGAGCAGTACTTC; cdr3_aa: CASSHSVSYEQYF
clone_size: -; j_call: TRBJ1-2; cdr3_length: 16; d_call: TRBD1; v_call: TRBV5-5; cdr3_nt: TGTGCCAGCAGCTCGCAGTATACAGGGGTGAAGTATGGCTACACCTTC; cdr3_aa: CASSSQYTGVKYGYTF
clone_size: -; j_call: TRBJ2-1; cdr3_length: 13; d_call: -; v_call: TRBV7-2; cdr3_nt: TGTGCCAGCAGCTTAGCGACTTACAATGAGCAGTTCTTC; cdr3_aa: CASSLATYNEQFF
clone_size: -; j_call: TRBJ2-1; cdr3_length: 15; d_call: TRBD2; v_call: TRBV7-9; cdr3_nt: TGTGCCAGCAGCCCTCTTCTAGCGGGAGATGATGAGCAGTTCTTC; cdr3_aa: CASSPLLAGDDEQFF
clone_size: -; j_call: TRBJ1-1; cdr3_length: 14; d_call: TRBD1; v_call: TRBV6-1; cdr3_nt: TGTGCCAGCAGTGAATACGGGACAGGGGCTGAAGCTTTCTTT; cdr3_aa: CASSEYGTGAEAFF
clone_size: once; j_call: TRBJ2-4; cdr3_length: 15; d_call: TRBD1; v_call: TRBV7-9; cdr3_nt: TGTACCAGCAGCGTAGGACAGGGATTAAGGGACATTCAGTACTTC; cdr3_aa: CTSSVGQGLRDIQYF
clone_size: -; j_call: TRBJ2-7; cdr3_length: 14; d_call: -; v_call: TRBV4-1; cdr3_nt: TGCGCCAGCAGTCAAGGCGCGGGAAGGTACGAGCAGTACTTC; cdr3_aa: CASSQGAGRYEQYF
clone_size: once; j_call: TRBJ2-2; cdr3_length: 14; d_call: TRBD2; v_call: TRBV5-1; cdr3_nt: TGCGCCAGCAGCAGACTAGCTGAGGGCGGGGAGCTGTTTTTT; cdr3_aa: CASSRLAEGGELFF
clone_size: -; j_call: TRBJ2-2; cdr3_length: 18; d_call: TRBD2; v_call: TRBV30; cdr3_nt: TGTGCCTGGAGCCAACTAGCGTTAAGTTTGTCGAACACCGGGGAGCTGTTTTTT; cdr3_aa: CAWSQLALSLSNTGELFF
clone_size: once; j_call: TRBJ2-1; cdr3_length: 16; d_call: TRBD2; v_call: TRBV9; cdr3_nt: TGTGCCAGCAGCCCAGGACTAGCGGGATGGGAGAATGAGCAGTTCTTC; cdr3_aa: CASSPGLAGWENEQFF
clone_size: -; j_call: TRBJ2-7; cdr3_length: 15; d_call: TRBD1; v_call: TRBV7-8; cdr3_nt: TGTGCCAGCAGCCTACCCGGACAGGGGGTCTACGAGCAGTACTTC; cdr3_aa: CASSLPGQGVYEQYF
clone_size: once; j_call: TRBJ2-3; cdr3_length: 15; d_call: -; v_call: TRBV7-9; cdr3_nt: TGTGCCCTTCCCCACTCGTCTACCAACCCAGATACGCAGTATTTT; cdr3_aa: CALPHSSTNPDTQYF
clone_size: few; j_call: TRBJ2-7; cdr3_length: 12; d_call: -; v_call: TRBV30; cdr3_nt: TGTGCCTGGAATAAAGGGCAAGGGGAGCAGTACTTC; cdr3_aa: CAWNKGQGEQYF
clone_size: -; j_call: TRBJ2-7; cdr3_length: 14; d_call: -; v_call: TRBV9; cdr3_nt: TGTGCCAGCAGCGTAGGGGCCGGGGGCTACGAGCAGTACTTC; cdr3_aa: CASSVGAGGYEQYF
clone_size: -; j_call: TRBJ1-1; cdr3_length: 15; d_call: -; v_call: TRBV4-1; cdr3_nt: TGCGCCAGCAGCTCCGGGAAGGAGGGGAGGACTGAAGCTTTCTTT; cdr3_aa: CASSSGKEGRTEAFF
clone_size: once; j_call: TRBJ1-5; cdr3_length: 15; d_call: TRBD1; v_call: TRBV25-1; cdr3_nt: TGTGCCAGCAGCGAGACAGGGTACGGCAATCAGCCCCAGCATTTT; cdr3_aa: CASSETGYGNQPQHF
clone_size: -; j_call: TRBJ1-4; cdr3_length: 12; d_call: -; v_call: TRBV7-9; cdr3_nt: TGTGCCAGCAGCCCCCCTAGAAAAAAACTGTTTTTT; cdr3_aa: CASSPPRKKLFF
clone_size: -; j_call: TRBJ2-5; cdr3_length: 14; d_call: -; v_call: TRBV9; cdr3_nt: TGTGCCAGCAGCGGGGTGGCGGACCAAGAGACCCAGTACTTC; cdr3_aa: CASSGVADQETQYF
clone_size: -; j_call: TRBJ1-1; cdr3_length: 17; d_call: -; v_call: TRBV9; cdr3_nt: TGTGCCAGCAGCGAGGTCGGGACGGCGGGATCCTACACTGAAGCTTTCTTT; cdr3_aa: CASSEVGTAGSYTEAFF
clone_size: few; j_call: TRBJ2-3; cdr3_length: 12; d_call: -; v_call: TRBV4-1; cdr3_nt: TGCGCCAGCAGCCAAGTCGGAGATACGCAGTATTTT; cdr3_aa: CASSQVGDTQYF
clone_size: once; j_call: TRBJ2-7; cdr3_length: 12; d_call: -; v_call: TRBV6-1; cdr3_nt: TGTGCCAGCAGTGAGCCAGCTTACGAGCAGTACTTC; cdr3_aa: CASSEPAYEQYF
clone_size: -; j_call: TRBJ2-1; cdr3_length: 16; d_call: TRBD2; v_call: TRBV18; cdr3_nt: TGTGCCAGCTCGCCAATAAGCGGGAAAGAATGGAATGAGCAGTTCTTC; cdr3_aa: CASSPISGKEWNEQFF
clone_size: -; j_call: TRBJ2-7; cdr3_length: 14; d_call: TRBD2; v_call: TRBV6-6; cdr3_nt: TGTGCCAGCAGCCAACTAGCGGACTCCTACGAGCAGTACTTC; cdr3_aa: CASSQLADSYEQYF
clone_size: -; j_call: TRBJ1-2; cdr3_length: 17; d_call: -; v_call: TRBV4-3; cdr3_nt: TGCGCCAGCAGCCAAGAATGGGAGGTGTTAGCTAACTATGGCTACACCTTC; cdr3_aa: CASSQEWEVLANYGYTF
clone_size: -; j_call: TRBJ2-7; cdr3_length: 16; d_call: -; v_call: TRBV27; cdr3_nt: TGTGCCAGCAGTCCGAGTACCGGGTCCTTCTCCTACGAGCAGTACTTC; cdr3_aa: CASSPSTGSFSYEQYF
clone_size: -; j_call: TRBJ1-1; cdr3_length: 17; d_call: TRBD1; v_call: TRBV15; cdr3_nt: TGTGCCACCAGTGGGCCCCGGGACAGGGGGCGCGACACTGAAGCTTTCTTT; cdr3_aa: CATSGPRDRGRDTEAFF
clone_size: once; j_call: TRBJ2-1; cdr3_length: 15; d_call: -; v_call: TRBV27; cdr3_nt: TGTGCCAGCAGTTTAGGAGCGCCCGACTACAATGAGCAGTTCTTC; cdr3_aa: CASSLGAPDYNEQFF
clone_size: -; j_call: TRBJ2-7; cdr3_length: 13; d_call: -; v_call: TRBV7-2; cdr3_nt: TGTGCCAGCAGCTGGGGTCTCTACTACGAGCAGTACTTC; cdr3_aa: CASSWGLYYEQYF
clone_size: -; j_call: TRBJ1-4; cdr3_length: 11; d_call: TRBD1; v_call: TRBV11-2; cdr3_nt: TGTGCCAGCAGCTTAGGACAGGGTATGTTTTTT; cdr3_aa: CASSLGQGMFF
clone_size: -; j_call: TRBJ2-3; cdr3_length: 15; d_call: TRBD2; v_call: TRBV19; cdr3_nt: TGTGCCAGTAGTATACGGGGGGTTGGTTCAGATACGCAGTATTTT; cdr3_aa: CASSIRGVGSDTQYF
clone_size: few; j_call: TRBJ1-6; cdr3_length: 12; d_call: -; v_call: TRBV7-2; cdr3_nt: TGTGCCAGCAGCGTCGGGGGGCCACCCCTCCACTTT; cdr3_aa: CASSVGGPPLHF
clone_size: -; j_call: TRBJ2-7; cdr3_length: 14; d_call: -; v_call: TRBV6-1; cdr3_nt: TGTGCCAGCAGTGAAGGTCCAGGAACCTACGAGCAGTACTTC; cdr3_aa: CASSEGPGTYEQYF
clone_size: -; j_call: TRBJ1-1; cdr3_length: 15; d_call: -; v_call: TRBV5-1; cdr3_nt: TGCGCCAGCAGCTTGGCCGCGTACGGCTCGACCCCAGCTTTCTTT; cdr3_aa: CASSLAAYGSTPAFF
clone_size: -; j_call: TRBJ2-7; cdr3_length: 15; d_call: TRBD2; v_call: TRBV9; cdr3_nt: TGTGCCAGCAGCACCACTAGCGGAGGCGGCTACGAGCAGTACTTC; cdr3_aa: CASSTTSGGGYEQYF
clone_size: -; j_call: TRBJ1-1; cdr3_length: 13; d_call: -; v_call: TRBV11-3; cdr3_nt: TGTGCCAGCAGCTTAGACAGGGGCACTGAAGCTTTCTTT; cdr3_aa: CASSLDRGTEAFF
clone_size: -; j_call: TRBJ2-2; cdr3_length: 17; d_call: -; v_call: TRBV7-9; cdr3_nt: TGTGCCAGCAGCTTACAAGAGAGGGCAGTAGGCACCGGGGAGCTGTTTTTT; cdr3_aa: CASSLQERAVGTGELFF
clone_size: -; j_call: TRBJ2-5; cdr3_length: 13; d_call: TRBD2; v_call: TRBV29-1; cdr3_nt: TGCAGCGTCCACACTAGCGGGGTTGAGACCCAGTACTTC; cdr3_aa: CSVHTSGVETQYF
clone_size: -; j_call: TRBJ2-6; cdr3_length: 18; d_call: TRBD1; v_call: TRBV13; cdr3_nt: TGTGCCAGCAGCTCAGCCGGGACAGGCCTGTCTGGGGCCAACGTCCTGACTTTC; cdr3_aa: CASSSAGTGLSGANVLTF
clone_size: -; j_call: TRBJ2-7; cdr3_length: 15; d_call: TRBD1; v_call: TRBV11-2; cdr3_nt: TGTGCCAGCAGCTTGGATTGGGGACAGGGGGTTATTCAGTACTTC; cdr3_aa: CASSLDWGQGVIQYF
clone_size: -; j_call: TRBJ2-3; cdr3_length: 16; d_call: -; v_call: TRBV4-1; cdr3_nt: TGCGCCAGCAGCCAAGATCACAGTACTAGCACAGATACGCAGTATTTT; cdr3_aa: CASSQDHSTSTDTQYF
clone_size: -; j_call: TRBJ2-3; cdr3_length: 12; d_call: -; v_call: TRBV27; cdr3_nt: TGTGCCAGCAGTGATTCTGGCGATACGCAGTATTTT; cdr3_aa: CASSDSGDTQYF
clone_size: -; j_call: TRBJ2-1; cdr3_length: 15; d_call: -; v_call: TRBV19; cdr3_nt: TGTGCCAGTAGTATTGATCCGAGCTCCTACAATGAGCAGTTCTTC; cdr3_aa: CASSIDPSSYNEQFF
clone_size: once; j_call: TRBJ2-7; cdr3_length: 16; d_call: -; v_call: TRBV7-9; cdr3_nt: TGTGCCAGCAGCTTAGGTGAGGAGCCCGCTCACTACGAGCAGTACTTC; cdr3_aa: CASSLGEEPAHYEQYF
clone_size: -; j_call: TRBJ1-1; cdr3_length: 14; d_call: -; v_call: TRBV7-9; cdr3_nt: TGTGCCAGCAGCTTACCAGGTACTAGGACTGAAGCTTTCTTT; cdr3_aa: CASSLPGTRTEAFF
clone_size: -; j_call: TRBJ2-2; cdr3_length: 16; d_call: -; v_call: TRBV11-2; cdr3_nt: TGTGCCAGCAGCTTGGATTCTATCCCGAACACCGGGGAGCTGTTTTTT; cdr3_aa: CASSLDSIPNTGELFF
clone_size: -; j_call: TRBJ1-2; cdr3_length: 14; d_call: -; v_call: TRBV6-5; cdr3_nt: TGTGCCAGCGCCCCTCCGGGGGGTTACTATGGCTACACCTTC; cdr3_aa: CASAPPGGYYGYTF
clone_size: -; j_call: TRBJ2-3; cdr3_length: 13; d_call: -; v_call: TRBV5-6; cdr3_nt: TGTGCCAGCAGCTTGGCCGACAGGCAAACGCAGTATTTT; cdr3_aa: CASSLADRQTQYF
clone_size: -; j_call: TRBJ2-7; cdr3_length: 18; d_call: TRBD2; v_call: TRBV5-3; cdr3_nt: TGTGCCAGAAGCACCGACGTAGGGGACGGGAGGATATCGAGGGAGCAGTACTTC; cdr3_aa: CARSTDVGDGRISREQYF
clone_size: -; j_call: TRBJ1-1; cdr3_length: 13; d_call: -; v_call: TRBV9; cdr3_nt: TGTGCCAGCAGCGTAGCAGGGTTCACTGAAGCTTTCTTT; cdr3_aa: CASSVAGFTEAFF
clone_size: -; j_call: TRBJ2-5; cdr3_length: 13; d_call: -; v_call: TRBV6-1; cdr3_nt: TGTGCCAGCAGTGATCTAGTTGTGGAGACCCAGTACTTC; cdr3_aa: CASSDLVVETQYF